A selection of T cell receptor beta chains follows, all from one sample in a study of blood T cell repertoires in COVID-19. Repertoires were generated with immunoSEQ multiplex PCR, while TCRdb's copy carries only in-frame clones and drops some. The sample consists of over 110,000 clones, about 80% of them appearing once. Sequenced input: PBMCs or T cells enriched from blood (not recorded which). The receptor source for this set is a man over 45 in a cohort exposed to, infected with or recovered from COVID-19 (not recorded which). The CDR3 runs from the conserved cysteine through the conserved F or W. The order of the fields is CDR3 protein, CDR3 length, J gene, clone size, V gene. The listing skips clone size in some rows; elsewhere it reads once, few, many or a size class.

CASSPSDRGAPATNEKLFF,19,TRBJ1-4,.,TRBV18
CAIRGDSNNEQFF,13,TRBJ2-1,.,TRBV10-3
CAISDRPYGYTF,12,TRBJ1-2,.,TRBV10-3
CASSLVGTPYEGYTF,15,TRBJ1-2,.,TRBV7-8
CASSLGQNYGYTF,13,TRBJ1-2,few,TRBV5-1
CASSLDVGTGAGEQYF,16,TRBJ2-7,.,TRBV5-1
CASSRGDEQYF,11,TRBJ2-7,.,TRBV6-2/TRBV6-3
CASRPGTGLNTEAFF,15,TRBJ1-1,.,TRBV2
CASSLRRTSGRLGQETQYF,19,TRBJ2-5,.,TRBV13
CASSLAGGSTYEQYF,15,TRBJ2-7,.,TRBV5-1
CASSVRQENTEAFF,14,TRBJ1-1,.,TRBV9
CASSTHRRDMRNIQYF,16,TRBJ2-4,.,TRBV9
CASSPPPGTYEQYF,14,TRBJ2-7,.,TRBV18
CASSVGAGGTDTQYF,15,TRBJ2-3,.,TRBV9
CAWSRSNSPLHF,12,TRBJ1-6,.,TRBV30
CASKTGFNEQFF,12,TRBJ2-1,.,TRBV12-3/TRBV12-4
CATSTGTGTYEQYF,14,TRBJ2-7,.,TRBV15
CASSSRTERNTIYF,14,TRBJ1-3,once,TRBV27
CASSSVLEAFF,11,TRBJ1-1,.,TRBV11-2
CASSTNPGQAAYEQYF,16,TRBJ2-7,once,TRBV5-4
CASSSGTSGSMLHETQYF,18,TRBJ2-5,.,TRBV28
CASSVWNSGYNEQFF,15,TRBJ2-1,once,TRBV9
CASSERRRTYEQYF,14,TRBJ2-7,.,TRBV5-6
CASSMTSGFYEQYF,14,TRBJ2-7,.,TRBV10-2
CASSTAGGLKLFF,13,TRBJ1-1,.,TRBV11-2
CASSQYLSSYNEQFF,15,TRBJ2-1,.,TRBV23-1
CASSFGDRGPYEQYF,15,TRBJ2-7,few,TRBV5-6
CASLSASGIVTDTQYF,16,TRBJ2-3,.,TRBV18
CASSPLRDRGNEQFF,15,TRBJ2-1,.,TRBV27
CASSLAGAQPQHF,13,TRBJ1-5,few,TRBV11-2
CASSQGGQHSPLHF,14,TRBJ1-6,few,TRBV3-1/TRBV3-2
CASSPDVRGDEKLFF,15,TRBJ1-4,.,TRBV7-9
CASSSGLAGTTTTDTQYF,18,TRBJ2-3,.,TRBV5-1
CASSFLGLSGNTGELFF,17,TRBJ2-2,.,TRBV28
CASSLMRETQYF,12,TRBJ2-5,.,TRBV7-8
CASSPPTSGRTDTQYF,16,TRBJ2-3,.,TRBV3-1/TRBV3-2
CASSLVVGTGDGYTF,15,TRBJ1-2,.,TRBV7-9
CAWRADSSNQPQHF,14,TRBJ1-5,.,TRBV30
CASSISGIGYEQYF,14,TRBJ2-7,few,TRBV19
CASNSRDRAGYGYTF,15,TRBJ1-2,.,TRBV9
CASSIYLAGAYEQYF,15,TRBJ2-7,.,TRBV27
CASSEFGGNNEQFF,14,TRBJ2-1,few,TRBV25-1
CASRIYRENTEAFF,14,TRBJ1-1,once,TRBV19
CASSSGTGASRF,12,TRBJ2-7,once,TRBV12-3/TRBV12-4
CASSWGLEGINEKLFF,16,TRBJ1-4,.,TRBV7-2
CASSPPRGSRGNEQYF,16,TRBJ2-7,.,TRBV7-9
CASKSSLTNGYTF,13,TRBJ1-2,once,TRBV7-2
CASSSGQGGKPQHF,14,TRBJ1-5,.,TRBV7-9
CASKTSGGDNEQFF,14,TRBJ2-1,.,TRBV7-9
CASGLGRRETQYF,13,TRBJ2-5,.,TRBV12-5
CASSEPAGRQYF,12,TRBJ2-7,.,TRBV7-3
CASSRTSGYNEQFF,14,TRBJ2-1,.,TRBV7-2
CASSLGTRGTQYF,13,TRBJ2-5,.,TRBV3-1/TRBV3-2
CASGRGPIQETQYF,14,TRBJ2-5,once,TRBV7-9